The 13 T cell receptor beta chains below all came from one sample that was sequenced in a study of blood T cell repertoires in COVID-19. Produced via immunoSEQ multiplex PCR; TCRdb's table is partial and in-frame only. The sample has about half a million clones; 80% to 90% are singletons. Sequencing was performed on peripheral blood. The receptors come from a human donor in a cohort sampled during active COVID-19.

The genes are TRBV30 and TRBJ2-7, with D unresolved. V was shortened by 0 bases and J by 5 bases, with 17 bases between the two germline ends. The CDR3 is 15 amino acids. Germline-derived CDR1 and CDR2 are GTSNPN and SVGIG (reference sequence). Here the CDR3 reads CAWSVFPALGHEQYF. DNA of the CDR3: TGTGCCTGGAGTGTATTCCCTGCTCTAGGTCACGAGCAGTACTTC.

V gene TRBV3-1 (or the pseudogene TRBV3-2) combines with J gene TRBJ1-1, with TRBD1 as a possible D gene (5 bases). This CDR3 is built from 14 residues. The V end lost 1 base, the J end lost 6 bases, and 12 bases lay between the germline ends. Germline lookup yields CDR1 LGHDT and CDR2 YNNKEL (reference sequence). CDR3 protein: CASSQVAAGAEAFF. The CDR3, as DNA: TGTGCCAGCAGCCAAGTTGCGGCGGGGGCTGAAGCTTTCTTT.

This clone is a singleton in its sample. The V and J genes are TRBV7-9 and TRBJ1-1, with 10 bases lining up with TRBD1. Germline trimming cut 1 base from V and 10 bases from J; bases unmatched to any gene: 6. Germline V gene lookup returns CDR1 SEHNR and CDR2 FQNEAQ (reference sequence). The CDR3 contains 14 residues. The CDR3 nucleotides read TGTGCCAGCAGCTTAGAAGGGACAGGGGACCGAGCTTTCTTT. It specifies CASSLEGTGDRAFF.

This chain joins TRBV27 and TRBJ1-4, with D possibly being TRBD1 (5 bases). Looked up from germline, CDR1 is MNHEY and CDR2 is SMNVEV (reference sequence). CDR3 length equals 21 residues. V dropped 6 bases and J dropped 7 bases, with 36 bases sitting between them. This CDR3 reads CASSRVLHLNNLRVGGEKLFF. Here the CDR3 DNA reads TGTGCCAGCAGCCGAGTACTACACCTCAACAATCTCAGGGTGGGGGGTGAAAAACTGTTTTTT.

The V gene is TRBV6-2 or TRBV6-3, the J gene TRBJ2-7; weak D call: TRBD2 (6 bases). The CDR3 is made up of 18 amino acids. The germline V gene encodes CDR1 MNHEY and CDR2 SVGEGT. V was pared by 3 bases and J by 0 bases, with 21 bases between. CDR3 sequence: CASSYRPSWGESSYEQYF. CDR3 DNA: TGTGCCAGCAGTTATCGCCCCTCGTGGGGGGAGAGCTCCTACGAGCAGTACTTC.

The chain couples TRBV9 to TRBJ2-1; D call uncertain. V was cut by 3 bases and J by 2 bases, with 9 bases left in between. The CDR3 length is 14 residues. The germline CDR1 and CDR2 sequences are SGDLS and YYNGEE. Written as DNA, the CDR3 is TGTGCCAGCAGCGAGGCGGCTGCCTACAATGAGCAGTTCTTC. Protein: CASSEAAAYNEQFF. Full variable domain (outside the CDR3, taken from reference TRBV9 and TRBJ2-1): DSGVTQTPKHLITATGQRVTLRCSPRSGDLSVYWYQQSLDQGLQFLIQYYNGEERAKGNILERFSAQQFPDLHSELNLSSLELGDSALYFCASSEAAAYNEQFFGPGTRLTVL.

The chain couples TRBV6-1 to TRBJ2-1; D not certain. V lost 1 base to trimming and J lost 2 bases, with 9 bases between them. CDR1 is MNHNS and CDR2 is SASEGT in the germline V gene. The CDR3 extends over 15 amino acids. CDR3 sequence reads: CASSEGVSTYNEQFF. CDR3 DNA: TGTGCCAGCAGTGAAGGTGTCAGTACCTACAATGAGCAGTTCTTC.

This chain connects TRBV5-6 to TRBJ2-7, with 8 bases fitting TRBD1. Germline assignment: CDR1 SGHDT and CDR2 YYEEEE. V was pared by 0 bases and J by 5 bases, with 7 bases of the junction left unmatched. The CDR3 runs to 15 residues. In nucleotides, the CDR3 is TGTGCCAGCAGCTTGGGTGGACAGGGCTTCCACGAGCAGTACTTC. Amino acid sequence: CASSLGGQGFHEQYF. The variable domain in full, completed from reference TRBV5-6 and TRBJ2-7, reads DAGVTQSPTHLIKTRGQQVTLRCSPKSGHDTVSWYQQALGQGPQFIFQYYEEEERQRGNFPDRFSGHQFPNYSSELNVNALLLGDSALYLCASSLGGQGFHEQYFGPGTRLTVT.

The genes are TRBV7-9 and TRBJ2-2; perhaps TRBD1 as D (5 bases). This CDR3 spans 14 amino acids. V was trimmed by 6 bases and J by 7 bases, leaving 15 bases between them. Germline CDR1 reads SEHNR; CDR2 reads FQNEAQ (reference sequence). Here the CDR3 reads CASSETASHGELFF. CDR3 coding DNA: TGTGCCAGCAGTGAGACAGCCAGCCACGGGGAGCTGTTTTTT.

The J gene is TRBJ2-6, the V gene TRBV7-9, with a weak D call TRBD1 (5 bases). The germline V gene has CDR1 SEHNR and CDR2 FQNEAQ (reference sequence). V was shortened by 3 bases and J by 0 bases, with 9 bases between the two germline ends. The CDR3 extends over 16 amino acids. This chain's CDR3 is CASSFDRPSGANVLTF. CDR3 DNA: TGTGCCAGCAGCTTCGACAGACCCTCTGGGGCCAACGTCCTGACTTTC.

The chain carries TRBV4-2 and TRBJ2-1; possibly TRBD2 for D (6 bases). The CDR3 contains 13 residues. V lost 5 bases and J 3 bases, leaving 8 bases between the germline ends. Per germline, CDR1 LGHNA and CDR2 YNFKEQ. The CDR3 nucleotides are TGTGCCAGCAGCTCGGAGGGCTACAATGAGCAGTTCTTC. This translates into CASSSEGYNEQFF.

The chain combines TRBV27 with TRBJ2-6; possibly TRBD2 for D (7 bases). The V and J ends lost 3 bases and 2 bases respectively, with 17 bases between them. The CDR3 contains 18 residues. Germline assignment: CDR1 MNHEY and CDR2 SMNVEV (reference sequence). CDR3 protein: CASSFWGGGQAGANVLTF. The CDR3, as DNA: TGTGCCAGCAGTTTCTGGGGAGGGGGGCAGGCTGGGGCCAACGTCCTGACTTTC.

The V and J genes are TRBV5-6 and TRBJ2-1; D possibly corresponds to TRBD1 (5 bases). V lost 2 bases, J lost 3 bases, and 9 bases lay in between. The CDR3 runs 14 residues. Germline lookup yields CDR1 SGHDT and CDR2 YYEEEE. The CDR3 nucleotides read TGTGCCAGCAGCTTCGGCCAGGGCTACAATGAGCAGTTCTTC. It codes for CASSFGQGYNEQFF.